This entry lists 21 T cell receptor beta chains sequenced from one sample in a study of shared clonotypes between healthy human individuals. The table came from immunoSEQ multiplex PCR; TCRdb's copy has only in-frame clones and leaves some out. The sample has fewer than 600,000 clones, around 77% seen once. The sample comprised PBMCs. Source of these receptors: a woman aged 40 to 49 in good health. Some clones in this sample may be carry-over from other donors' samples.

This rearrangement joins TRBV28 to TRBJ2-5; D is perhaps TRBD1 or TRBD2 (5 bases each). The germline V gene has CDR1 MDHEN and CDR2 SYDVKM. The CDR3 contains 15 residues. V lost 5 bases to trimming and J lost 4 bases, with 17 bases between them. The CDR3 protein is CASSLSSGLVETQYF. In nucleotides, the CDR3 is TGTGCCAGCAGTCTGTCATCGGGGCTTGTAGAGACCCAGTACTTC.

The V and J genes are TRBV19 and TRBJ1-2; D is undetermined. The CDR3 has 15 amino acids. V was cut by 7 bases and J by 7 bases, with 22 bases left in between. Per germline, CDR1 LNHDA and CDR2 SQIVND (reference sequence). CDR3 in amino acids: CASTPSPGSFPGYTF. The CDR3 DNA follows: TGTGCCAGTACCCCATCCCCCGGGTCGTTCCCTGGCTACACCTTC. Based on the CDR3 plus reference TRBV19 and TRBJ1-2, the full variable domain is DGGITQSPKYLFRKEGQNVTLSCEQNLNHDAMYWYRQDPGQGLRLIYYSQIVNDFQKGDIAEGYSVSREKKESFPLTVTSAQKNPTAFYLCASTPSPGSFPGYTFGSGTRLTVV.

This CDR3 is CASNRWGQFAEQYF. In DNA form, the CDR3 reads TGTGCCAGCAATCGGTGGGGACAGTTTGCCGAGCAGTACTTC. The V and J genes are TRBV2 and TRBJ2-7, with 7 positions matching TRBD1. From germline, CDR1 is SNHLY and CDR2 FYNNEI. The J segment lost 6 bases and the V segment lost 7 bases, leaving 12 bases of the junction unmatched. This CDR3 has 14 residues.

In this sample, this clone turned up many times. This rearrangement joins TRBV6-4 to TRBJ2-3; 8 nucleotides line up with TRBD2. The CDR3 extends over 15 amino acids. Germline CDR1 is MRHNA and CDR2 is SNTAGT. Trimming cost V 2 bases and J 3 bases; bases outside gene matches: 4. The CDR3 spells CASSDGTSQTDTQYF. In DNA, the CDR3 is TGTGCCAGCAGTGACGGGACTAGTCAAACAGATACGCAGTATTTT.

The rearrangement joins TRBV7-6 to TRBJ2-7, with 8 bases aligning to TRBD2. The trim removed 0 bases at V and 5 bases at J, leaving 9 bases unmatched. CDR1 is SGHVS, CDR2 FNYEAQ, per germline. CDR3 size: 16 residues. As DNA, the CDR3 is TGTGCCAGCAGCTTAGCGCATGATAGCGGGAAGAACGAGCAGTACTTC. Translation: CASSLAHDSGKNEQYF.

The chain combines TRBV28 with TRBJ2-1; possibly TRBD1 or TRBD2 for D (5 bases each). The V gene lost 6 bases and the J gene lost 4 bases, with 13 bases spanning the gap. Germline V gives CDR1 MDHEN, CDR2 SYDVKM. This CDR3 contains 14 residues. CDR3: CASRRDAGYNEQFF. CDR3 nucleotide sequence: TGTGCCAGCAGAAGGGACGCCGGGTACAATGAGCAGTTCTTC.

Concerning this clone: A read error is the likely source, as a far larger clone sits one nucleotide away. This chain joins TRBV4-1 and TRBJ1-5; D is perhaps TRBD1 (5 bases). The CDR3 loop spans 15 amino acids. Germline V gives CDR1 MGHRA, CDR2 YSYEKL. The CDR3 nucleotides are TGCGCCGGCAGCCAAGATCTTCAAGGGGCCCTGCCCCAGCATTTT. Translated: CAGSQDLQGALPQHF.

This clone was counted a single time. The V and J genes are TRBV20-1 and TRBJ2-7; unclear D gene. The germline V gene has CDR1 DFQATT and CDR2 SNEGSKA (reference sequence). The ends were cut back, 5 bases at V and 5 bases at J, with 10 bases in the middle. There are 11 residues in the CDR3. The CDR3 nucleotides are TGCAGTGCTCCCGTTCGGAACGAGCAGTACTTC. It is translated as CSAPVRNEQYF.

The chain couples TRBV7-2 to TRBJ2-2; a possible D gene is TRBD2 (5 bases). This CDR3 has 15 residues. V lost 1 base and J 6 bases, leaving 12 bases between the germline ends. The V gene's germline CDR1 is SGHTA and CDR2 FQGNSA. CDR3 sequence: CASSLGTLGAGELFF. The CDR3 DNA reads as TGTGCCAGCAGCTTAGGGACTCTAGGTGCCGGGGAGCTGTTTTTT.

This chain links TRBV7-2 with TRBJ2-3, with D hard to call. The length of the CDR3 is 14 residues. The germline V gene encodes CDR1 SGHTA and CDR2 FQGNSA. V dropped 1 base and J dropped 8 bases, with 13 bases sitting between them. CDR3 sequence: CASSLGSSWGTQYF. As DNA, the CDR3 is TGTGCCAGCAGCTTAGGTAGTAGTTGGGGTACGCAGTATTTT.

This rearrangement joins TRBV6-1 to TRBJ2-7, with 11 bases matching TRBD2. The CDR3 extends over 15 amino acids. V lost 6 bases and J lost 1; bases outside the gene matches: 5. CDR1 MNHNS and CDR2 SASEGT come from the germline V gene. The CDR3 DNA reads as TGTGCCAGCAGGACCGGGACTAGCGGATCCTACGAGCAGTACTTC. Translation: CASRTGTSGSYEQYF.

The chain's CDR3 is CASSLSVAGGGNIQYF. For the CDR3, the DNA is TGCGCCAGCAGCTTGTCGGTAGCGGGAGGGGGAAACATTCAGTACTTC. This rearrangement joins TRBV5-1 to TRBJ2-4; 11 bases fit TRBD2. The germline gives CDR1 SGHRS, CDR2 YFSETQ. This CDR3 contains 16 residues. The trim removed 1 base at V and 6 bases at J, leaving 6 bases unmatched.

The chain is built from TRBV5-1 and TRBJ2-7, with 9 bases identical to TRBD1. Per the germline V gene, CDR1 is SGHRS and CDR2 is YFSETQ. V dropped 2 bases and J dropped 3; count of bases not matched to a gene: 3. CDR3 size: 14 residues. The CDR3 sequence: CASSLQGAIYEQYF. The DNA of the CDR3 is TGCGCCAGCAGCTTACAGGGGGCAATCTACGAGCAGTACTTC.

The chain has TRBV27 and TRBJ1-5, with 8 bases lining up with TRBD1. The CDR3 length is 16 residues. V dropped 2 bases and J dropped 2; count of bases not matched to a gene: 5. Germline loops: CDR1 MNHEY, CDR2 SMNVEV (reference sequence). The DNA of the CDR3 is TGTGCCAGCAGTTTACAGGGGGCTGGAGGCAATCAGCCCCAGCATTTT. It codes for CASSLQGAGGNQPQHF.

The chain combines TRBV2 with TRBJ1-1; 8 bases are a match to TRBD1. This CDR3 region has 15 residues. CDR1 and CDR2 (germline): SNHLY, FYNNEI. Trimming at V came to 6 bases and at J to 5 bases, leaving 11 bases not matched to a gene. CDR3 protein: CASSPTGVVRTEAFF. The CDR3 bases are TGTGCCAGCAGCCCGACAGGGGTGGTCCGGACTGAAGCTTTCTTT. Full variable domain (outside the CDR3, taken from reference TRBV2 and TRBJ1-1): EPEVTQTPSHQVTQMGQEVILRCVPISNHLYFYWYRQILGQKVEFLVSFYNNEISEKSEIFDDQFSVERPDGSNFTLKIRSTKLEDSAMYFCASSPTGVVRTEAFFGQGTRLTVV.

This clone was counted a single time. V is TRBV10-3 and J is TRBJ1-2, with D tentatively TRBD1 (5 bases). The CDR3 contains 14 residues. Per the germline V gene, CDR1 is ENHRY and CDR2 is SYGVKD. V was cut by 3 bases and J by 8 bases, with 16 bases left in between. This CDR3 is CAISEVGSGTGYTF. The DNA of the CDR3 is TGTGCCATCAGTGAAGTTGGATCAGGGACGGGCTACACCTTC.

The chain couples TRBV30 to TRBJ1-1; unclear D gene. This CDR3 spans 12 amino acids. Trimming removed 5 bases from V and 4 bases from J, with 11 bases in between. The germline gives CDR1 GTSNPN, CDR2 SVGIG (reference sequence). DNA of the CDR3: TGTGCCTGGGGTGGATCGAGCACTGAAGCTTTCTTT. This codes for CAWGGSSTEAFF.

Remarks on this clone: A much larger clone differs from this one at a single base, so this may be a read error. The chain links TRBV6-1 to TRBJ1-2; 8 bases are shared with TRBD1. The CDR3 totals 15 residues. Germline values: CDR1 MNHNS, CDR2 SASEGT. CDR3 in DNA: TGTGCCGGCAGTGAGGGCGAGGACAGGGCATTTGGCTACACCTTC. This sequence encodes CAGSEGEDRAFGYTF.

CDR3 region: CASGKGSSEQYF. The CDR3 DNA is TGTGCCAGTGGTAAGGGCTCAAGCGAGCAGTACTTC. The gene calls are TRBV19 and TRBJ2-7; D is undetermined. The V gene lost 8 bases and the J gene lost 6 bases, with 14 bases spanning the gap. The V gene's germline CDR1 is LNHDA and CDR2 SQIVND (reference sequence). The CDR3 sequence is 12 residues long.

This rearrangement joins TRBV7-9 to TRBJ2-3; a weak D match, TRBD2 (6 bases). The CDR3 consists of 14 residues. CDR1 is SEHNR and CDR2 is FQNEAQ in the germline V gene (reference sequence). Trimming removed 5 bases from V and 1 base from J, with 10 bases in between. The CDR3 bases are TGTGCCAGCAGCCCATCTAGCGGCACAGATACGCAGTATTTT. It translates to CASSPSSGTDTQYF.

CDR3 sequence: CASSRGLAGVWLYEQYF. The CDR3 nucleotides are TGTGCCAGCAGCAGGGGACTAGCGGGAGTTTGGCTCTACGAGCAGTACTTC. The chain couples TRBV14 to TRBJ2-7, with 14 nucleotides matching TRBD2. Germline values: CDR1 SGHDN, CDR2 FVKESK. The CDR3 runs 17 residues. The J segment lost 3 bases and the V segment lost 5 bases, leaving 9 bases of the junction unmatched.